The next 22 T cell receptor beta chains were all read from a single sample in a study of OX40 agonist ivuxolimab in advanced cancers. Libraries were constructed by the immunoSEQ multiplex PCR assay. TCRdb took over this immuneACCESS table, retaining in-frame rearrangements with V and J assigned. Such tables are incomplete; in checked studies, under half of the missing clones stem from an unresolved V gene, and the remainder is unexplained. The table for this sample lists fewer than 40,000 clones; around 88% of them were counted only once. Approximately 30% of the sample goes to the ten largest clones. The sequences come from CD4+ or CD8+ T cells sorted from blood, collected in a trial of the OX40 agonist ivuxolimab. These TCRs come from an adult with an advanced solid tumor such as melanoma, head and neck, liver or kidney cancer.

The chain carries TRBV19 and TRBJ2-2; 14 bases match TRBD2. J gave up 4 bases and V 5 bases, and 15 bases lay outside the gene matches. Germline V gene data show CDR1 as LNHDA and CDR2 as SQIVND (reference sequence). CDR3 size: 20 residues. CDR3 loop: CASSASPGLAGVWGTGELFF. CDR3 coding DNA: TGTGCCAGTAGTGCCTCACCGGGACTAGCGGGAGTGTGGGGCACCGGGGAGCTGTTTTTT.

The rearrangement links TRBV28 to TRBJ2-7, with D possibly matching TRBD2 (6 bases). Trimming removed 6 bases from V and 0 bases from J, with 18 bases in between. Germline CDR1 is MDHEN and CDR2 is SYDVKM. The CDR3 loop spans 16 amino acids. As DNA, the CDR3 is TGTGCCAGCAGCCCAGTCCATTCCGGGAGCTCCTACGAGCAGTACTTC. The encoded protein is CASSPVHSGSSYEQYF. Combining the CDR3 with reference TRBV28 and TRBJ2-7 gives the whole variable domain DVKVTQSSRYLVKRTGEKVFLECVQDMDHENMFWYRQDPGLGLRLIYFSYDVKMKEKGDIPEGYSVSREKKERFSLILESASTNQTSMYLCASSPVHSGSSYEQYFGPGTRLTVT.

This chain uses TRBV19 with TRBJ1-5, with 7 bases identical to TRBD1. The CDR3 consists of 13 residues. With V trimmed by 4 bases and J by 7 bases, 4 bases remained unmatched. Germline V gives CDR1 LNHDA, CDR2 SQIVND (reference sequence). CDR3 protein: CASSTTGSQPQHF. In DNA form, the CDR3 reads TGTGCCAGTAGTACGACAGGGAGCCAGCCCCAGCATTTT.

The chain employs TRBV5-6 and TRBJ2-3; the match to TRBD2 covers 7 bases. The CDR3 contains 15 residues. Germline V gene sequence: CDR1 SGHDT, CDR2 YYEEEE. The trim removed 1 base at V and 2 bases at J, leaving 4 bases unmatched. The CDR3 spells CASSLTSENTDTQYF. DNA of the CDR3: TGTGCCAGCAGCTTGACTAGCGAGAACACAGATACGCAGTATTTT.

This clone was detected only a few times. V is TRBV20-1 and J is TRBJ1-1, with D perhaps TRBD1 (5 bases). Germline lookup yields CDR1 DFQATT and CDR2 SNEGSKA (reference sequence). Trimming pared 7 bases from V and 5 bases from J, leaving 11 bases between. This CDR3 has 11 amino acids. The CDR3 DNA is TGCAGTGTCGTCCGGGGGACTGAAGCTTTCTTT. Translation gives CSVVRGTEAFF.

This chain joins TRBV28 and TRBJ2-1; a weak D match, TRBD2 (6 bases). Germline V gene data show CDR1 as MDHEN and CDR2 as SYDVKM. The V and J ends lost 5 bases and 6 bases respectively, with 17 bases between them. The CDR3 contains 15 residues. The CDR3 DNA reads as TGTGCCAGCAGTCCGGACGTGGGACTGTCCAATGAGCAGTTCTTC. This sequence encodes CASSPDVGLSNEQFF. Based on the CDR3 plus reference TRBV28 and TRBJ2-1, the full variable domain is DVKVTQSSRYLVKRTGEKVFLECVQDMDHENMFWYRQDPGLGLRLIYFSYDVKMKEKGDIPEGYSVSREKKERFSLILESASTNQTSMYLCASSPDVGLSNEQFFGPGTRLTVL.

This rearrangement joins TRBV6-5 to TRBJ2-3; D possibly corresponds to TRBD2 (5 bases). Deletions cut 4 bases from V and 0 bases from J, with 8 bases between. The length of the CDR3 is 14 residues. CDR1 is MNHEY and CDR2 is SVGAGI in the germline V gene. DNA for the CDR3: TGTGCCAGCAGTTCGACGGGGAGCACAGATACGCAGTATTTT. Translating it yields CASSSTGSTDTQYF.

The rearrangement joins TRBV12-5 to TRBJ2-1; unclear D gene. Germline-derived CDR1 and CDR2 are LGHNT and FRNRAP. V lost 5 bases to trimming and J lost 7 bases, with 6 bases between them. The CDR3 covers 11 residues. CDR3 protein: CASGQGNEQFF. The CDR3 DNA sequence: TGTGCTAGTGGTCAAGGAAATGAGCAGTTCTTC.

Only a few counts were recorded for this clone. This CDR3 is CASSSSNYGYTF. The CDR3 DNA is TGTGCCAGCAGCTCATCAAACTATGGCTACACCTTC. The V gene is TRBV11-3, the J gene TRBJ1-2; D call uncertain. The V end was cut by 4 bases, the J end by 2 bases, with 5 bases between. The CDR3 is 12 residues long. Germline lookup yields CDR1 SGHNT and CDR2 YENEEA. Combining the CDR3 with reference TRBV11-3 and TRBJ1-2 gives the whole variable domain EAGVVQSPRYKIIEKKQPVAFWCNPISGHNTLYWYLQNLGQGPELLIRYENEEAVDDSQLPKDRFSAERLKGVDSTLKIQPAELGDSAVYLCASSSSNYGYTFGSGTRLTVV.

The CDR3 sequence: CASSPSGRAGEQYF. Written as DNA, the CDR3 is TGTGCCAGCAGTCCTAGCGGGAGGGCCGGCGAGCAGTACTTC. The chain joins TRBV28 to TRBJ2-7; the match to TRBD2 covers 12 bases. The junction had 5 bases not matched to a gene; V was cut back by 5 bases and J by 6 bases. This CDR3 has 14 residues. CDR1 MDHEN and CDR2 SYDVKM come from the germline V gene.

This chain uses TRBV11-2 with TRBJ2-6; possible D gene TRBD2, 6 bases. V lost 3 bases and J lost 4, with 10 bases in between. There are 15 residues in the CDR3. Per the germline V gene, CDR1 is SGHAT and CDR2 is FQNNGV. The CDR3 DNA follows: TGTGCCAGCAGCTTGGAGGGAGGAGGGGCCAACGTCCTGACTTTC. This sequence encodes CASSLEGGGANVLTF.

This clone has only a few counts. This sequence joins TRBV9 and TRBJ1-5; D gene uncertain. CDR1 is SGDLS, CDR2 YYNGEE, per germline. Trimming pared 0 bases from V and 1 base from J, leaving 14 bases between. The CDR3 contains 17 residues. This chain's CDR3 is CASSVVARPQSNQPQHF. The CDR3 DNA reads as TGTGCCAGCAGCGTAGTCGCCCGGCCTCAGAGCAATCAGCCCCAGCATTTT.

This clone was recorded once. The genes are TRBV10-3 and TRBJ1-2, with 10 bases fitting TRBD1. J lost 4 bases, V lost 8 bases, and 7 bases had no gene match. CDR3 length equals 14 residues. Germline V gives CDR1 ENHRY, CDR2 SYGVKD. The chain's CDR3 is CAISTGQGLYGYTF. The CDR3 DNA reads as TGTGCCATCTCGACGGGACAGGGGCTCTATGGCTACACCTTC.

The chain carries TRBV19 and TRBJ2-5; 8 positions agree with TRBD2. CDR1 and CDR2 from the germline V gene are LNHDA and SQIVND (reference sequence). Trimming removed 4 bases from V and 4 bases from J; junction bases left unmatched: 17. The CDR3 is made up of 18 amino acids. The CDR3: CASSKGPGSAGGGETQYF. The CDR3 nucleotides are TGTGCCAGTAGTAAGGGCCCAGGATCGGCGGGAGGAGGAGAGACCCAGTACTTC.

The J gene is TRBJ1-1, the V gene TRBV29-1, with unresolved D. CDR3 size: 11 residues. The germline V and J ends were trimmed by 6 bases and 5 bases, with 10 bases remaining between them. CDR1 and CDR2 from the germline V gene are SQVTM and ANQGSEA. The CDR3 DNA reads TGCAGCGTATTACGAGGGACTGAAGCTTTCTTT. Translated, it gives CSVLRGTEAFF. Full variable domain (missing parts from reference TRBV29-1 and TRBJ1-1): SAVISQKPSRDICQRGTSLTIQCQVDSQVTMMFWYRQQPGQSLTLIATANQGSEATYESGFVIDKFPISRPNLTFSTLTVSNMSPEDSSIYLCSVLRGTEAFFGQGTRLTVV.

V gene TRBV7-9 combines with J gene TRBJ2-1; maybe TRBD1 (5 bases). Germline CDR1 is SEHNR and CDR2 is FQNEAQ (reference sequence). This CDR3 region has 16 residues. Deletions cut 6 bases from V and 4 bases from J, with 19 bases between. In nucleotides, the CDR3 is TGTGCCAGCAGTCCTCGTACAGGAGAACGATACAATGAGCAGTTCTTC. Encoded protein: CASSPRTGERYNEQFF.

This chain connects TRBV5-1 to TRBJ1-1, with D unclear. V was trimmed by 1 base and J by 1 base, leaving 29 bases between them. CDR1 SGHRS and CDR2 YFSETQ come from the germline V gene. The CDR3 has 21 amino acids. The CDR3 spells CASSLLIPPHLKAVGNTEAFF. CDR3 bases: TGCGCCAGCAGCTTGTTAATTCCCCCTCATCTTAAGGCAGTAGGGAACACTGAAGCTTTCTTT.

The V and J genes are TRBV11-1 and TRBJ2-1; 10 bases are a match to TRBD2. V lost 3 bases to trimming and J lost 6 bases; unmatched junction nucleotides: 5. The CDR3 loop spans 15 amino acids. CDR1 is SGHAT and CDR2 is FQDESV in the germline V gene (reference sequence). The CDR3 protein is CASSFRTSGLNEQFF. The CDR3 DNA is TGTGCCAGCAGCTTTCGGACTAGCGGCCTCAATGAGCAGTTCTTC.

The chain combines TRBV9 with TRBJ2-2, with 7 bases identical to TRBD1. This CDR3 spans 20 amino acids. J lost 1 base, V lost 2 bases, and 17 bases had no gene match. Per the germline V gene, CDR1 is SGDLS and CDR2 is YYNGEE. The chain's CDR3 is CASSVNPTGPQVKNTGELFF. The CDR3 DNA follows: TGTGCCAGCAGCGTGAACCCGACAGGGCCTCAAGTTAAGAACACCGGGGAGCTGTTTTTT.

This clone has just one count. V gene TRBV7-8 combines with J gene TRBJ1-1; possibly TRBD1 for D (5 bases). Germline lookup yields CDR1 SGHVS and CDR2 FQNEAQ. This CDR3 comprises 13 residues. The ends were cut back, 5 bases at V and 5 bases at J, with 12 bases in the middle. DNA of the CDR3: TGTGCCAGCAGCGGAAACAGGAGGACTGAAGCTTTCTTT. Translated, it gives CASSGNRRTEAFF.

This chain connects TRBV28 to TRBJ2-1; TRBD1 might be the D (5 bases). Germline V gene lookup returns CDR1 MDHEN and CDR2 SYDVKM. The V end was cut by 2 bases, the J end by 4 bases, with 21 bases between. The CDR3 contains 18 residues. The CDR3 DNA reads TGTGCCAGCAGTTTAAATCTGAAAGGGGATACCATTTACAATGAGCAGTTCTTC. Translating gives CASSLNLKGDTIYNEQFF.

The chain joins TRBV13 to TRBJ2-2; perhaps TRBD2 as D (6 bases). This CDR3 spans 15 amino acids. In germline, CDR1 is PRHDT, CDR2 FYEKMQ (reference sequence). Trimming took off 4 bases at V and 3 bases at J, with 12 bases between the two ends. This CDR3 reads CASSSRRADTGELFF. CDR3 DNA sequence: TGTGCCAGCAGCTCCCGGAGGGCCGACACCGGGGAGCTGTTTTTT.